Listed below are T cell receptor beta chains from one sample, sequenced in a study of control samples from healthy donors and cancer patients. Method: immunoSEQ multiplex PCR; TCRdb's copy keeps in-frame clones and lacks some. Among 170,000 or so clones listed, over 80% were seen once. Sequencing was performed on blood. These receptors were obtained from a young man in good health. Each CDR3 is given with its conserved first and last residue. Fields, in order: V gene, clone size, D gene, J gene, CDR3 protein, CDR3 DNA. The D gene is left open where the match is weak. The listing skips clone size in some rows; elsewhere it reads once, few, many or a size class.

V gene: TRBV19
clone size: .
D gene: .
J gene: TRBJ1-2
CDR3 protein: CASSMMANYGYTF
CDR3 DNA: TGTGCCAGTAGTATGATGGCTAACTATGGCTACACCTTC

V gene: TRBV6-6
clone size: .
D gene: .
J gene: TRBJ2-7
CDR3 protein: CASKRASYEQYF
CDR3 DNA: TGTGCCAGCAAACGGGCATCCTACGAGCAGTACTTC

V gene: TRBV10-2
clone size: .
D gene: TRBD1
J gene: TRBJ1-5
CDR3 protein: CASSLGQAQPQHF
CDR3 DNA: TGCGCCAGCAGTTTAGGACAGGCGCAGCCCCAGCATTTT

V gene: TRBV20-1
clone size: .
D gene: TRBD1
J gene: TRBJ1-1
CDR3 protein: CSASEGQGRTEAFF
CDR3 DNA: TGCAGTGCTAGTGAAGGACAGGGCCGGACTGAAGCTTTCTTT

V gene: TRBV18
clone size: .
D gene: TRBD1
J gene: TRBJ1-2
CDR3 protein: CASSPGQGSSGYTF
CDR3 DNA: TGTGCCAGCTCACCGGGACAGGGTTCGTCTGGCTACACCTTC

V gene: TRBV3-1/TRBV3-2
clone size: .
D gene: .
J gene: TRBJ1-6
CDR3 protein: CASSTVDPGDSPLHF
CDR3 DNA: TGTGCCAGCAGCACAGTCGACCCCGGTGATTCACCCCTCCACTTT

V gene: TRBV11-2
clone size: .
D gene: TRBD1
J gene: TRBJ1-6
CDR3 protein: CASSFRQGQRPLHF
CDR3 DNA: TGTGCCAGCAGCTTCCGACAGGGCCAAAGGCCCCTCCACTTT

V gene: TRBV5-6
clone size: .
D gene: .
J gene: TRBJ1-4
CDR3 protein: CASSLWVGLANEKLFF
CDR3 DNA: TGTGCCAGCAGCTTGTGGGTAGGGCTTGCTAATGAAAAACTGTTTTTT

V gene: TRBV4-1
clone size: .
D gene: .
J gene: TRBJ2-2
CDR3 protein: CASSRPLQVGTGELFF
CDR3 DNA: TGCGCCAGCAGTCGACCACTGCAGGTGGGCACCGGGGAGCTGTTTTTT

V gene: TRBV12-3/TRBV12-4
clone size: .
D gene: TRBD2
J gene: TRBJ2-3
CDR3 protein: CASSRAGGRYF
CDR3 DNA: TGTGCCAGCAGTCGAGCGGGGGGAAGGTATTTT

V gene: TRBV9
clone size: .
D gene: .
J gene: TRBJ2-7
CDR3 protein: CASSVAENSYEQYF
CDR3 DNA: TGTGCCAGCAGCGTAGCCGAAAATTCCTACGAGCAGTACTTC

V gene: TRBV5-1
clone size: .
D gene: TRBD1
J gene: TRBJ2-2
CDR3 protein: CASSVAVQGAGTGELFF
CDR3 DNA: TGCGCCAGCAGCGTAGCGGTCCAGGGGGCGGGAACCGGGGAGCTGTTTTTT

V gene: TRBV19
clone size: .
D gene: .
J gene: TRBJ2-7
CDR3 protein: CASSIGRDNEQYF
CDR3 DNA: TGTGCCAGTAGTATAGGCCGGGACAACGAGCAGTACTTC

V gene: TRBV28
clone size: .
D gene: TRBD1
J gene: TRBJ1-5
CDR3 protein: CASSHGDRINQPQHF
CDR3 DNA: TGTGCCAGCAGCCACGGGGACAGAATAAATCAGCCCCAGCATTTT

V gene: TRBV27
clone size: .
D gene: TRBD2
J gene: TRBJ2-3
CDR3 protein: CASSDRTSADTQYF
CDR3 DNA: TGTGCCAGCAGTGACAGAACTAGCGCAGATACGCAGTATTTT

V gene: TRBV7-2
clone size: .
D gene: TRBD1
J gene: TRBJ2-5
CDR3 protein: CASSRDSSQETQYF
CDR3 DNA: TGTGCCAGCAGTCGGGACAGCTCCCAAGAGACCCAGTACTTC

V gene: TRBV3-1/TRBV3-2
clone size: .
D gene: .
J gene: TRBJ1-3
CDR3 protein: CASSLDRSSGNTIYF
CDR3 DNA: TGTGCCAGCAGCCTCGACAGGAGCTCTGGAAACACCATATATTTT

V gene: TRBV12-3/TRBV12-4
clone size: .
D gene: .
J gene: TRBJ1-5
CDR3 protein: CASSLKVRLQHF
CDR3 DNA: TGTGCCAGCAGTTTAAAGGTTAGGCTCCAGCATTTT

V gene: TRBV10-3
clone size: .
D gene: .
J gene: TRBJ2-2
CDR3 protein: CASRSSWDTGELFF
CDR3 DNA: TGTGCCTCACGCAGCAGCTGGGACACCGGGGAGCTGTTTTTT

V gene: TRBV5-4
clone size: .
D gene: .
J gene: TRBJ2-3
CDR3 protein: CASSLGGDTDTQYF
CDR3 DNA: TGTGCCAGCAGTCTGGGGGGAGACACAGATACGCAGTATTTT

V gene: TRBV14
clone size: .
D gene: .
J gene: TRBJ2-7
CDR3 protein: CASSRTGYEQYF
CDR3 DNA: TGTGCCAGCAGCCGAACCGGTTACGAGCAGTACTTC

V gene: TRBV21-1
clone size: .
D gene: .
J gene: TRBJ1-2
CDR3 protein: CASSSVGIRGHMDYGYTF
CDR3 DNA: TGTGCCAGCAGCTCGGTTGGGATTAGGGGTCATATGGACTATGGCTACACCTTC

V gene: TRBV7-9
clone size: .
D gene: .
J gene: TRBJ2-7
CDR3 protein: CASSLKEYEQYF
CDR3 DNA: TGTGCCAGCAGCTTAAAAGAGTACGAGCAGTACTTC

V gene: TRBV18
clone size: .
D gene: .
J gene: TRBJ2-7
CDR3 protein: CASSPPQGQSYEQYF
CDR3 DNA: TGTGCCAGCTCACCACCGCAGGGGCAATCCTACGAGCAGTACTTC

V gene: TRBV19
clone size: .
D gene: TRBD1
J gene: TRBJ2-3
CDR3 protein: CASRRDSNTDTQYF
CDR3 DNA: TGTGCCAGTAGAAGGGACAGTAACACAGATACGCAGTATTTT

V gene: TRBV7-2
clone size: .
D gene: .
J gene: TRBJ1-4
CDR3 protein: CASTPTLGEKLFF
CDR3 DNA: TGTGCCAGCACCCCGACCCTGGGTGAAAAACTGTTTTTT

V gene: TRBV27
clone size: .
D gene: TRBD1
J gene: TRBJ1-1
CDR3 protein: CASSPFQDRVDTEAFF
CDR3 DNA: TGTGCCAGCAGTCCTTTCCAGGACAGGGTCGACACTGAAGCTTTCTTT

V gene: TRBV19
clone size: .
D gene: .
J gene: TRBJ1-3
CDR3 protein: CASSIGQFISGNTIYF
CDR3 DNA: TGTGCCAGTAGTATCGGACAGTTTATCTCTGGAAACACCATATATTTT

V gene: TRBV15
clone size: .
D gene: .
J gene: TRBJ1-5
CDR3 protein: CATSRGGSGPQITWSQHF
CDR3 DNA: TGTGCCACCAGCAGAGGAGGATCAGGGCCTCAAATTACCTGGAGCCAGCATTTT

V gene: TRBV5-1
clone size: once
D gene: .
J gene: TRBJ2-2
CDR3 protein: CASSRATNTGELFF
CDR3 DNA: TGCGCCAGCAGCCGGGCAACGAACACCGGGGAGCTGTTTTTT

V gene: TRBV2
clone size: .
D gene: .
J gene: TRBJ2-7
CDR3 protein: CASSLLQGTEQYF
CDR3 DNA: TGTGCCAGCAGTTTACTCCAGGGAACCGAGCAGTACTTC

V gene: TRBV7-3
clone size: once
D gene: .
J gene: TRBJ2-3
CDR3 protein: CASSLGTGTDTQYF
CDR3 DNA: TGTGCCAGCAGCTTAGGGACTGGCACAGATACGCAGTATTTT

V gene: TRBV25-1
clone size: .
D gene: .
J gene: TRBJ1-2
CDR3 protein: CASSEGSYGYTF
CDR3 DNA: TGTGCCAGCAGTGAAGGGTCCTATGGCTACACCTTC

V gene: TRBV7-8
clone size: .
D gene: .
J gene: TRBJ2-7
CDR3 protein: CASRQENAPSYEQYF
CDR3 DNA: TGTGCCAGCAGGCAAGAAAATGCTCCCTCCTACGAGCAGTACTTC

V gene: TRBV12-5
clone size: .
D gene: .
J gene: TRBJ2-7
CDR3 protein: CASGLVFYEQYF
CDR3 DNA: TGTGCTAGTGGTTTAGTCTTCTACGAGCAGTACTTC

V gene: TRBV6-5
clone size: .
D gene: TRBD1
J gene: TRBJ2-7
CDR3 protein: CASRGRQGWDEQYF
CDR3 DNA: TGTGCCAGCAGAGGACGACAGGGTTGGGACGAGCAGTACTTC

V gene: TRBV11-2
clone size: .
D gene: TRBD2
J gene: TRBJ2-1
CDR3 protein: CASSSLAVYSEQFF
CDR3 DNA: TGTGCCAGCAGCTCACTAGCGGTTTACAGTGAGCAGTTCTTC

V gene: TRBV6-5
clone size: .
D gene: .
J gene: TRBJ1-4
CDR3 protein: CASSTNEKLFF
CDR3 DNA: TGTGCCAGCAGTACCAATGAAAAACTGTTTTTT

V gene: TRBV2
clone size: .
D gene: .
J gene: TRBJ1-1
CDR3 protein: CAIRVWGTEAFF
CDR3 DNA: TGTGCCATTAGGGTATGGGGCACTGAAGCTTTCTTT

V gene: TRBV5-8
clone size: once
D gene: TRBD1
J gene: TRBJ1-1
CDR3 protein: CASSSGQGVFAEAFF
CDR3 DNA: TGTGCCAGCAGTTCGGGACAGGGCGTTTTCGCTGAAGCTTTCTTT

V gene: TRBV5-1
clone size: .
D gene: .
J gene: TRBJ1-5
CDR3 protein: CASSRGDSNQPQHF
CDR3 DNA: TGCGCCAGCAGTCGAGGGGATAGCAATCAGCCCCAGCATTTT

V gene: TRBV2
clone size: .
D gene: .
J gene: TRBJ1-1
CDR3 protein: CASNAEVNTEAFF
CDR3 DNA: TGTGCCAGCAATGCCGAGGTGAACACTGAAGCTTTCTTT

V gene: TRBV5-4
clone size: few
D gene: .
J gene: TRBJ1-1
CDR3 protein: CASSKGSLSGMNTEAFF
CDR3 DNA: TGTGCCAGCAGCAAAGGTTCCCTGTCGGGGATGAACACTGAAGCTTTCTTT

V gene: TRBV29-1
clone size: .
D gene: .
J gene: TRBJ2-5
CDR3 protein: CSVSAGPGETQYF
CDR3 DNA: TGCAGCGTTTCGGCGGGACCCGGTGAGACCCAGTACTTC

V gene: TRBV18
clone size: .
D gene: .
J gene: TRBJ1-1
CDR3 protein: CASSPTRTEAFF
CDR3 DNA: TGTGCCAGCTCACCCACTCGGACTGAAGCTTTCTTT

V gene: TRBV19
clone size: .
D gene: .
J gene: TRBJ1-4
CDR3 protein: CASSIQGRIAEKLFF
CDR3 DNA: TGTGCCAGTAGTATTCAAGGGCGGATCGCCGAAAAACTGTTTTTT

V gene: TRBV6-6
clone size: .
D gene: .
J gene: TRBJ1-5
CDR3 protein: CASKPGHKGNQPQHF
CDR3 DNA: TGTGCCAGCAAACCCGGACATAAGGGCAATCAGCCCCAGCATTTT

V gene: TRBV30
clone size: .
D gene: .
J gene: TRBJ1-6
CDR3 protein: CAWSVTRGSGSPLHF
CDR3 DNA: TGTGCCTGGAGTGTCACCCGGGGATCCGGTTCACCCCTCCACTTT

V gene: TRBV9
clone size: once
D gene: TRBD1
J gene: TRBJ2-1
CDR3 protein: CASSVGQYNEQFF
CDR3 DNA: TGTGCCAGCAGCGTGGGACAGTACAATGAGCAGTTCTTC

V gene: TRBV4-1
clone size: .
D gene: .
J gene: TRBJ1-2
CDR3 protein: CASSRGREGGNYGYTF
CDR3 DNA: TGCGCCAGCAGCCGAGGAAGGGAGGGGGGTAACTATGGCTACACCTTC

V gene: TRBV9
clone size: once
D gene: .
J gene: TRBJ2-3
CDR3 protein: CASSVDLAADTQYF
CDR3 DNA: TGTGCCAGCAGCGTAGACCTAGCCGCAGATACGCAGTATTTT

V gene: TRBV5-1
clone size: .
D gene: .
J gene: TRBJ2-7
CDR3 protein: CASSLEGPNSYEQYF
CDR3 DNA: TGCGCCAGCAGCTTGGAAGGACCCAACTCCTACGAGCAGTACTTC

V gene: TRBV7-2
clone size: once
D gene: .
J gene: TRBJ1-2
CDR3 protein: CASSLGAQGYYGYTF
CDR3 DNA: TGTGCCAGCAGCTTAGGGGCACAGGGATACTATGGCTACACCTTC

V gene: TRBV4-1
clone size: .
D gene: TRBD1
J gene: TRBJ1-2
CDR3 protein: CASSRSGTGGAGGYTF
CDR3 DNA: TGCGCCAGCAGCCGATCCGGGACAGGGGGCGCGGGTGGCTACACCTTC